Detailed here is one TCR beta chain. Its binding antigen is unknown. Nothing much larger sits one base from this clone, and base qualities are not available. The roughly 39 donors, aged roughly 6 to 95 years, were systemically healthy Caucasian individuals from Russia. Each donor gave 8 to 10 milliliters of peripheral blood, collected into EDTA-treated Vacutainer tubes. Ficoll-Paque density-gradient centrifugation was used to isolate PBMCs, with at least 7 million per sample. Total RNA was extracted from PBMCs with Trizol reagent, with at least 6 micrograms obtained per sample. The percentages of naive CD45RAhigh/CD27high T cells were determined by flow cytometry on a PBMC aliquot from every donor. The sample is drawn from a study of blood T cells in healthy people across ages (dated by TCRdb to about 2015). About the full investigation: In model experiments, roughly one uniquely barcoded TCR beta cDNA molecule per two T cells was captured by template switching. To track age-related changes in TCR beta repertoire diversity, the study relied on deep sequencing normalized with unique cDNA molecular identifiers. To avoid experimental bias, donors of different ages were distributed randomly across sequencing lanes. Using the same blood draw, the study looked at two additional independent replicas of 1 million unique cDNA reads for two donors, one aged 18 to 30 and the other aged 80 or older. Four age groups were formed from the donors: young (average about 17 years), middle-aged (approximately 40), aged (around 68) and long-lived (about 80).

Findings and caveats that apply to the study as a whole: Total diversity estimates from one million sequenced T cells were considered lower bounds and underestimates. Since profiling was done on bulk unsorted PBMCs, naive and antigen-experienced compartments could not be conclusively compared. Because the CMV infection status of the donors was unknown, age-related changes in expanded clonotypes may potentially have been confounded. Compared with the aged group, more naive CD4+ T cells, fewer expanded clones and increased TCR diversity were shown by the long-lived group, suggesting age selection. The percentage of naive T cells measured by flow cytometry correlated strongly with observed TCR beta diversity. As age increased, observed TCR beta diversity per million T cells dropped in a roughly linear way, and a significant reduction was already evident by age 40.

Library creation used 5' RACE. The data were produced on an Illumina HiSeq 2500. The second PCR ran for about 6 to 11 cycles and used a J-beta primer mix along with a sample-barcoded 5' primer. A template-switch 5' adaptor carrying 12 random nucleotides introduced a unique molecular identifier onto each TCR beta cDNA molecule. Each sample yielded at least 2.5 million CDR3-containing paired-end reads. First-strand cDNA was synthesized from all RNA with the Mint cDNA synthesis kit, primed by a TRBC-specific oligonucleotide. Following uracil-DNA glycosylase treatment, all cDNA underwent a first 18-cycle PCR with the universal primers M1SS and BC2_uni_R. The published analysis was carried out like this. For normalization, 1 million high-quality reads were randomly selected from each sample, with every read carrying a distinct molecular identifier. Instead of being binned into consensus sequences, reads with shared molecular identifiers were discarded. MiTCR, set to a Q25 quality threshold and the strictest error-elimination algorithm, was used for CDR3 identification, clonotype clustering and error correction. A nonparametric unseen species model using Euler transformation provided a lower-bound estimate of total TCR beta diversity. Using fastp trimming at Q25 and MiXCR clonotype assembly, TCRdb reanalyzed the public sequencing data and kept in-frame beta chains. Rows merge per CDR3 protein into single entries with the most common DNA and genes. None of the V and J calls come from the authors' own analysis; TCRdb made them. The sample table records roughly 680,000 distinct CDR3 sequences; over 20% of these occur just once. The top ten clonotypes cover roughly 3.4% of the sample.

Unmatched junction bases come to 8, with V trimmed by 3 bases and J by 1 base. CDR1 and CDR2 were assigned from the germline V gene (reference sequence) as MNHEY and SMNVEV. The CDR3 holds 16 amino acids from the cysteine to the phenylalanine. The DNA shown is the 48-base CDR3, in frame from base 1. The sequencing input was blood. This receptor chain uses TRBV27 and TRBJ2-5, with 7 bases aligning to TRBD2. This clonotype was sampled from a man between 65 and 80 years old in good health. Here is the DNA: TGTGCCAGCAGTTTCAGTCTAGCGGATTTCCAAGAGACCCAGTACTTC. The encoded protein is CASSFSLADFQETQYF.